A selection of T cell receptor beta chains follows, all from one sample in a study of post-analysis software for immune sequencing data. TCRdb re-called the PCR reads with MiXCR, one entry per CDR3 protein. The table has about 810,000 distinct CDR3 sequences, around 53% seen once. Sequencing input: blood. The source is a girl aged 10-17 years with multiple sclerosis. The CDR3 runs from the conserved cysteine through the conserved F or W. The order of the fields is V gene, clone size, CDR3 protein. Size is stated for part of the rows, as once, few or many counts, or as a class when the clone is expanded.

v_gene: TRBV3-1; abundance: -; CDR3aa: CASSPVASGFEQYF
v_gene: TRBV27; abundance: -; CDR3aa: CASANRGWYEQYF
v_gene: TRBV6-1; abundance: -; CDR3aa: CATQTGIGNQPQHF
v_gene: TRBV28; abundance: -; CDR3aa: CASSLSGPNTQYF
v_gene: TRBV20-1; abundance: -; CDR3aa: CSASPASGGEQETQYF
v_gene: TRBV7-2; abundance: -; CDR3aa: CASSLYSAGGNEQFF
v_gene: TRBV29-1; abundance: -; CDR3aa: CSVELPRSSGYEQYF
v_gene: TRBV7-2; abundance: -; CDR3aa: CASSPLLGRGEQYF
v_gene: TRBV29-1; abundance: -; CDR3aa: CSVEDPKGQRGYTF
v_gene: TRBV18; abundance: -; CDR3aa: CASSPGGDPGNTQYF
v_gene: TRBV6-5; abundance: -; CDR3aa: CASRPGTSDAYEQYF
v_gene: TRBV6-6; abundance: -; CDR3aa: CASIPVQWPYGYTF
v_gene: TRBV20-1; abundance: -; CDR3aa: CSARAIGGYEQYF
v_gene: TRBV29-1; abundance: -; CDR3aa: CSFLAGAITDTQYF
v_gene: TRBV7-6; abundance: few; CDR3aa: CASSLRSGSSGANVLTF
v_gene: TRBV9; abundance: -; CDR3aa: CASSVNSPGGGYTF
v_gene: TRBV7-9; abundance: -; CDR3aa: CASSLRTLQKNIQYF
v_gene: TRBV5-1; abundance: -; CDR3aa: CASSYLPGANVLTF
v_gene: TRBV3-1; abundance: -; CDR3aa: CASSQRDYGYTF